The source of this T cell receptor (beta chain) is a study of T cells in Graves' hyperthyroidism and ophthalmopathy. The source material, RNA transcripts, was used to amplify TCR beta CDR3 regions. During a first-round RT-PCR of the TCR CDR3, the HTBI primer set was used. Each CDR3 protein is one row after TCRdb ran MiXCR on the multiplex PCR reads. Of about 640,000 distinct CDR3 sequences listed, less than 45% are singletons. Details on this clonotype: This clone may be a read error of a much larger clone one base away.

The germline V gene has CDR1 SGHRS and CDR2 YFSETQ. CDR3 length equals 15 residues. The J segment lost 6 bases and the V segment lost 0 bases, leaving 9 bases of the junction unmatched. This sequence joins TRBV5-1 and TRBJ2-7, with 7 bases matching TRBD2. The specimen sequenced was peripheral blood or thyroid tissue (not recorded which). The clonotype originates from an adult man with Graves' disease, either hyperthyroidism or ophthalmopathy (not recorded which). CDR3 sequence: CASSLAASGISEQYF. The CDR3 bases are TGCGCCAGCAGCTTGGCTGCTAGCGGAATTTCCGAGCAGTACTTC.